A selection of T cell receptor beta chains follows, all from one sample in a study of blood T cell repertoires in COVID-19. The table came from immunoSEQ multiplex PCR; TCRdb's copy has only in-frame clones and leaves some out. This table has roughly 150,000 clones, approximately 86% appearing once. The sequenced sample consisted of peripheral blood. These TCRs come from an elderly man with COVID-19, enrolled during active disease. CDR3s include the opening cysteine and the closing phenylalanine or tryptophan. Fields, in order: D gene, J gene, clone size, V gene, CDR3 protein. The D gene is left open where the match is weak. Not every row has a clone size; where given, it reads once, few, many or a size class.

- | TRBJ2-7 | - | TRBV2 | CASLHSGTGDVEQYF
- | TRBJ1-2 | - | TRBV7-2 | CASRIDGRAYYGYTF
TRBD1 | TRBJ2-5 | - | TRBV5-6 | CASSPVRGRGQETQYF
TRBD2 | TRBJ2-3 | - | TRBV14 | CASRKTGGPDTQYF
- | TRBJ1-4 | - | TRBV19 | CASSIVGQKEKLFF
TRBD2 | TRBJ2-3 | - | TRBV9 | CASSVLAGADTQYF
TRBD1 | TRBJ1-4 | - | TRBV19 | CASTGGHEKLFF
- | TRBJ1-1 | - | TRBV7-3 | CASSKGQQNTEAFF
TRBD1 | TRBJ1-5 | - | TRBV9 | CASSRGDSQNQPQHF
- | TRBJ2-5 | - | TRBV10-3 | CAISPDQQGTGETQYF
- | TRBJ2-3 | - | TRBV14 | CASSQDRSADTQYF
TRBD1 | TRBJ1-1 | - | TRBV7-2 | CASSPTGVTEAFF
TRBD1 | TRBJ2-1 | once | TRBV24-1 | CATAGQGFNEQFF
- | TRBJ1-1 | - | TRBV7-9 | CASSHRRGGNTEAFF
- | TRBJ2-5 | - | TRBV14 | CASSPPQEQQRYQETQYF
- | TRBJ1-6 | few | TRBV7-2 | CASSLGGQTPLHF